This paragraph reports one T cell receptor (beta chain). Its antigen is still unknown. The entry originates in a study of vaccination effects on CD4 cells after COVID-19. Study context: Expansion of antigen-specific CD4+ T cells with viral peptide pools was carried out by the ViraFEST assay before sequencing. Samples that were drawn after vaccination came a median of 72 days after the second dose.

TCRdb's copy holds only in-frame clones and misses some; the assay was immunoSEQ multiplex PCR. The sample contains some 70,000 clones, around 80% of which appear only once. Subsequent to approximately 11 days of culture, CD4+ T cells were isolated. Two doses of either BNT162b2 or mRNA-1273 were given to each participant. Germline CDR1 reads MNHNY; CDR2 reads SVGAGI (reference sequence). This CDR3 region has 12 residues. V was clipped by 7 bases and J by 7 bases, with 13 bases between them. This sequence joins TRBV6-6 and TRBJ1-2; D gene unclear. The receptor's source is a human donor who received a COVID-19 vaccine. The sequencing used CD4+ T cells from PBMCs cultured without peptide, collected after COVID-19 vaccination. The CDR3 sequence is CASTHGKVGYTF. In nucleotides, the CDR3 is TGTGCCAGCACCCACGGCAAAGTTGGCTACACCTTC.